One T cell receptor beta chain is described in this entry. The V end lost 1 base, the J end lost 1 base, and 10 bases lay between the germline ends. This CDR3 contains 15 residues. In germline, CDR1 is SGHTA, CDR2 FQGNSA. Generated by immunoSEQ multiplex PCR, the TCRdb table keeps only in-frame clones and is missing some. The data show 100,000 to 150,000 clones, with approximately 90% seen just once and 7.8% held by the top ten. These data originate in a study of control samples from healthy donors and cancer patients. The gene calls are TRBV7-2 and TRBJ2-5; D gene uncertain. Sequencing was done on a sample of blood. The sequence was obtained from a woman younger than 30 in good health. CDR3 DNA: TGTGCCAGCAGCTTAGAGGGTTTCCCCCAAGAGACCCAGTACTTC. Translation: CASSLEGFPQETQYF.